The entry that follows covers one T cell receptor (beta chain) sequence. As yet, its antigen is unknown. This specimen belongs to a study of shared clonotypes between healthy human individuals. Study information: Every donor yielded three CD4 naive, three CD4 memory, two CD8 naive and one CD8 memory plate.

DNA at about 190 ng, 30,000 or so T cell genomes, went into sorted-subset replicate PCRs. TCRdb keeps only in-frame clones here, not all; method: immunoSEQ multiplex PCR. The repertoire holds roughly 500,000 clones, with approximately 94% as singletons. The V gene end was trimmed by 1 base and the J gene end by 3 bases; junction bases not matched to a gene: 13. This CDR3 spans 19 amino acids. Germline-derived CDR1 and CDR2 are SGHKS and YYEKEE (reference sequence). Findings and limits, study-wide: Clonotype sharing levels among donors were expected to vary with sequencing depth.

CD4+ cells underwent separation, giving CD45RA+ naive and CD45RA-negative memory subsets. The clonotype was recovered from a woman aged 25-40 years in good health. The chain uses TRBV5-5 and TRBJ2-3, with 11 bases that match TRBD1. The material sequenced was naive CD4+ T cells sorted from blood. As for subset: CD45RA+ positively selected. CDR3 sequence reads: CASSLMIRTGGVGTDTQYF. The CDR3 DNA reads TGTGCCAGCAGCTTGATGATACGGACAGGGGGCGTCGGAACAGATACGCAGTATTTT. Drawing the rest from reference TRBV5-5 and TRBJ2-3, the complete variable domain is DAGVTQSPTHLIKTRGQQVTLRCSPISGHKSVSWYQQVLGQGPQFIFQYYEKEERGRGNFPDRFSARQFPNYSSELNVNALLLGDSALYLCASSLMIRTGGVGTDTQYFGPGTRLTVL.